This TCR beta chain appears in the sequencing data of a study of T cell responses to AZD1222 COVID-19 vaccine (dated by TCRdb to the early 2020s). With regard to the full study: Because spike-specific TCR depth and breadth did not differ between the two schedules, AZD1222 recipients who got a second dose at roughly 4 weeks were pooled with those who got a second dose at roughly 12 weeks. TCR sequencing was performed for about 250 trial participants, of whom 200 to 220 were given two doses of AZD1222 and around 26 were given two doses of MenACWY control vaccine. Trial participants were enrolled by age into 18-55, 56-69 and 70-plus year subgroups, with roughly 160, 29 and 62 TCR-sequenced participants respectively.

What the research found in general, with its limitations: After two AZD1222 doses, both the breadth and the depth of spike-specific TCRs were significantly higher than at day 0 and than in MenACWY recipients. In the small 56-69-year group, the increase in depth fell short of significance, most likely because of low power. CD4 TCRs associated with the vaccine covered the entire spike protein, and the dominant responses were in regions 160-218 and 743-854. Epitopes outside the regions mutated in the B.1.351 and B.1.1.7 variants were reportedly recognized by nearly half of the unique spike-specific TCRs. Participants were mostly white British and included more females than males, and it was suggested by the authors that clonal diversity may have been underestimated. No day 14 peak-response samples were available, so repertoires were characterized only after the peak T cell response. Conclusions about previously exposed vaccinees are limited, since just a handful of AZD1222 recipients were seropositive for SARS-CoV-2 at baseline.

The CDR3 regions of human TCRbeta chains were analyzed by immunosequencing. The original pipeline was this. Repertoire TCRs were matched against a reference library of SARS-CoV-2-specific TCRs generated with the MIRA antigen-specificity platform. Breadth was defined as the fraction of unique TCRs that were SARS-CoV-2-associated. Depth was defined as the fraction of total T cells that were SARS-CoV-2-associated. Each spike-specific TCR was assigned to its reactive spike region and to a CD4 or CD8 class using the MIRA data. Log10-transformed breadth and depth values were compared by one-way ANOVA with Sidak's multiple comparisons tests. TCRdb's version of the immuneACCESS table is confined to in-frame rearrangements and falls short of the full clone set. An unresolved V gene accounts for under half of the shortfall where checked; the remainder is of unknown origin. That table supplies the V and J calls and clone size; D and trimming were determined from the DNA. This sample has roughly 62,000 clones in its table, and over 60% of those were observed once. The ten biggest clones cover 11% to 15% of the sample.

The time point label on this specimen signifies: baseline before first vaccination. Vaccinee samples came from UK trials COV001 and COV002, including a single-blind randomized controlled phase 2/3 trial of AZD1222 (ChAdOx1 nCoV-19) in healthy adults. Trial participant PBMC samples were collected at day 0 and day 28 after the second dose for TCRbeta chain sequencing. Comment on this clone: Its recognized antigen is unknown. One base away there is no much larger clone; base qualities are not given.

CDR1 and CDR2 were assigned from the germline V gene as KGHSH and LQKENI. V is pared back by 3 bases and J by 8 bases, with 7 bases lying between the germline termini. Reading from cysteine to phenylalanine, the CDR3 counts 11 amino acids. Of all the DNA, just the CDR3 is kept, 33 bases in frame from base 1. The starting material was peripheral blood, obtained on day 0 of AZD1222 vaccination. The rearrangement combines TRBV18 with TRBJ1-1; the D gene is perhaps TRBD1, from 6 matching bases. The receptor's source is an adult in good health. Here is the DNA: TGTGCCAGCTCACCCGGGACAGAAGCTTTCTTT. Its amino acids are CASSPGTEAFF.